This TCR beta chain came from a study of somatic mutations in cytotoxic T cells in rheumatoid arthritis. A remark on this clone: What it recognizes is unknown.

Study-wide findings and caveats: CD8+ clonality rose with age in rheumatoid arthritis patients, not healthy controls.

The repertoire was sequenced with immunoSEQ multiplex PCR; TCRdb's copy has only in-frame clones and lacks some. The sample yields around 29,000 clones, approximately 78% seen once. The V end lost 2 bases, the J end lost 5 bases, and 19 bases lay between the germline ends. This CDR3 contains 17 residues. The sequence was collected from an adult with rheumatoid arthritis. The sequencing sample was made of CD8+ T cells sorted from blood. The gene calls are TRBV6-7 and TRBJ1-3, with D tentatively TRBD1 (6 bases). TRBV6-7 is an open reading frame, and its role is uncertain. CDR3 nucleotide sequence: TGTGCCAGCAGTTACCCTTTCGGGACAATTTTAAGAAACACCATATATTTT. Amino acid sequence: CASSYPFGTILRNTIYF.